This T cell receptor (beta chain) came from a study of T cells in Graves' hyperthyroidism and ophthalmopathy. Overall study results and limits: Before onset, by a median of about six months, the model predicted ophthalmopathy.

The J segment lost 9 bases and the V segment lost 2 bases, leaving 7 bases of the junction unmatched. Germline V CDR1 and CDR2: SQVTM, ANQGSEA. The CDR3 consists of 14 residues. Amplification targeted TCR beta CDR3 regions from RNA transcripts. In the first-round RT-PCR of the TCR CDR3, the HTBI primer set was used. One entry per CDR3 protein, called by TCRdb with MiXCR from the multiplex PCR reads. The data contain 250,000 to 300,000 distinct CDR3 sequences, about 15% of them singletons. This clonotype came up many times. Antigen: not known. Sample: blood. This chain connects TRBV29-1 to TRBJ2-1; 10 bases agree with TRBD2. This receptor was taken from a woman aged 40 to 49 with Graves' hyperthyroidism that later progressed to Graves' ophthalmopathy. CDR3 in DNA: TGCAGCGTTGAACGGCTAGCGGGAGACGGTGAGCAGTTCTTC. This gives the protein CSVERLAGDGEQFF.